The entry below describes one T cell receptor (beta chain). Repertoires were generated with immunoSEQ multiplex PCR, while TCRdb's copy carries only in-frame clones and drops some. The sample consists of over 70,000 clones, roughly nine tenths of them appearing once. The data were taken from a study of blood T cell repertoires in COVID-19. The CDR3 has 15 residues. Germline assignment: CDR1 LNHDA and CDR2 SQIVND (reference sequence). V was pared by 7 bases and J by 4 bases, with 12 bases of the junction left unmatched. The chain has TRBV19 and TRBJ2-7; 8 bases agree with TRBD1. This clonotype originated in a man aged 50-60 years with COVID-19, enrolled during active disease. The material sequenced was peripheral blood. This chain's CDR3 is CASTPGQGPSYEQYF. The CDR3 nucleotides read TGTGCCAGTACTCCCGGACAGGGCCCCTCTTACGAGCAGTACTTC.